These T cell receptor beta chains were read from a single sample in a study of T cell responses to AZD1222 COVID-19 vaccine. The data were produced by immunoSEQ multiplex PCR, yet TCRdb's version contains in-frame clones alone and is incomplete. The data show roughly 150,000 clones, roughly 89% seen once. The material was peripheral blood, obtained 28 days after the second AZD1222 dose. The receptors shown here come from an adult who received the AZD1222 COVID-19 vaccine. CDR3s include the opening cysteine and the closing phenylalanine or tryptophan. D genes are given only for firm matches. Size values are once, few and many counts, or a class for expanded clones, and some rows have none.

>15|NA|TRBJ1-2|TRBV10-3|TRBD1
CAITPSGTANYGYTF
TGTGCCATCACCCCATCCGGGACAGCGAACTATGGCTACACCTTC
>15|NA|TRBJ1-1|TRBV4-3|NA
CASSQDRGVNTEAFF
TGCGCCAGCAGCCAAGATCGGGGGGTGAACACTGAAGCTTTCTTT
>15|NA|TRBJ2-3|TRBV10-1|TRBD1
CASSGSGQGEDTQYF
TGCGCCAGCAGCGGATCGGGACAGGGTGAAGATACGCAGTATTTT
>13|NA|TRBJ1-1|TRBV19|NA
CASSTTVNTEAFF
TGTGCCAGTAGTACGACAGTAAACACTGAAGCTTTCTTT
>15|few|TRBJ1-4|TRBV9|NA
CASSVGGSYNEKLFF
TGTGCCAGCAGCGTAGGTGGCAGCTATAATGAAAAACTGTTTTTT
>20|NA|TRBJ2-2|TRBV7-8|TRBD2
CASSLAPRGSGGVNTGELFF
TGTGCCAGCAGCTTAGCCCCCCGGGGTAGCGGGGGGGTGAACACCGGGGAGCTGTTTTTT
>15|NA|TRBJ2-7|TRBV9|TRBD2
CASSVAGGGRSEQYF
TGTGCCAGCAGCGTAGCCGGGGGGGGTCGTTCCGAGCAGTACTTC
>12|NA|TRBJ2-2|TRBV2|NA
CASSEATGELFF
TGTGCCAGCAGTGAAGCCACCGGGGAGCTGTTTTTT
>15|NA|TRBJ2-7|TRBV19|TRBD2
CASTRTSGGNYEQYF
TGTGCCAGTACCAGGACTAGCGGGGGCAACTACGAGCAGTACTTC
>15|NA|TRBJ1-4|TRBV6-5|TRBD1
CASTRITGGGEKLFF
TGTGCCAGCACCCGTATTACAGGGGGAGGTGAAAAACTGTTTTTT
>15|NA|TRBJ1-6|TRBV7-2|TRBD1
CASSLEGADNSPLHF
TGTGCCAGCAGCTTGGAGGGGGCCGATAATTCACCCCTCCACTTT
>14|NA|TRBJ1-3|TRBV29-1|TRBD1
CSANRGRSGNTIYF
TGCAGCGCAAACAGGGGGCGATCTGGAAACACCATATATTTT
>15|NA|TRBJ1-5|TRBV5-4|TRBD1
CASSLGTGRNQPQHF
TGTGCCAGCAGCTTGGGGACAGGACGTAATCAGCCCCAGCATTTT
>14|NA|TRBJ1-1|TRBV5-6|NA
CASSRRAGNTEAFF
TGTGCCAGCAGCCGGAGGGCGGGGAACACTGAAGCTTTCTTT
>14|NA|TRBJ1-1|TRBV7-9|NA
CASSLAEGMDEAFF
TGTGCCAGCAGCTTAGCGGAAGGGATGGATGAAGCTTTCTTT
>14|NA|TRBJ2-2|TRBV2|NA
CAQQHRASTGELFF
TGTGCTCAGCAGCACAGGGCCAGCACCGGGGAGCTGTTTTTT
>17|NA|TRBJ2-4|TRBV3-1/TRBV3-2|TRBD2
CASSQGLAGGRGNIQYF
TGTGCCAGCAGCCAAGGACTAGCGGGGGGGCGCGGAAACATTCAGTACTTC
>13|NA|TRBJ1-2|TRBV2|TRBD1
CASSNDRDYGYTF
TGTGCCAGCAGTAACGACAGGGACTATGGCTACACCTTC
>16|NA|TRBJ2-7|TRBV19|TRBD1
CASSMGPGQGGYEQYF
TGTGCCAGTAGTATGGGCCCGGGACAGGGCGGGTACGAGCAGTACTTC
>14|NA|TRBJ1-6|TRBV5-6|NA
CASSLAGDHSPLHF
TGTGCCAGCAGCTTGGCAGGGGACCATTCACCCCTCCACTTT
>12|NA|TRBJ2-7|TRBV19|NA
CASTGGAYEQYF
TGTGCCAGTACAGGAGGGGCCTACGAGCAGTACTTC
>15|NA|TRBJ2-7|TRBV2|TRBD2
CASSEEGLGVHEQYF
TGTGCCAGCAGTGAAGAGGGACTAGGTGTCCACGAGCAGTACTTC
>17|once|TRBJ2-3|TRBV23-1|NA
CASSQSLSPRATDTQYF
TGCGCCAGCAGTCAATCCTTGAGCCCGAGAGCCACAGATACGCAGTATTTT
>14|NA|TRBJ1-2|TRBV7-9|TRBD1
CAGTPQGVNYGYTF
TGTGCCGGTACCCCACAGGGGGTGAACTATGGCTACACCTTC
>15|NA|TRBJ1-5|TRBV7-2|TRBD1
CASSTGQERNQPQHF
TGTGCCAGCAGCACGGGACAGGAACGGAATCAGCCCCAGCATTTT
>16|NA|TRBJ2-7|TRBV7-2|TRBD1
CASSLAGQGAIKEQYF
TGTGCCAGCAGCTTAGCCGGACAGGGGGCAATAAAGGAGCAGTACTTC
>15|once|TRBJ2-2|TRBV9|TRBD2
CASSTRTSGIGELFF
TGTGCCAGCAGCACCCGGACTAGCGGGATCGGGGAGCTGTTTTTT
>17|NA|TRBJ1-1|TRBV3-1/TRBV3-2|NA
CASSQEGAAFMNTEAFF
TGTGCCAGCAGCCAAGAAGGGGCAGCGTTCATGAACACTGAAGCTTTCTTT
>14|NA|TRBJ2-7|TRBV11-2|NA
CASSLVRRPYEQYF
TGTGCCAGCAGCTTAGTCAGAAGGCCCTACGAGCAGTACTTC
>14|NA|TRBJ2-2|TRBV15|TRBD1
CATSRTGDGGELFF
TGTGCCACCAGCAGGACAGGGGATGGCGGGGAGCTGTTTTTT
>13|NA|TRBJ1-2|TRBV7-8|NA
CASSFGINYGYTF
TGTGCCAGCAGCTTCGGGATTAACTATGGCTACACCTTC
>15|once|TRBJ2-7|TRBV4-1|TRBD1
CASSQDRGRAYEQYF
TGCGCCAGCAGCCAGGACAGGGGGAGGGCCTACGAGCAGTACTTC
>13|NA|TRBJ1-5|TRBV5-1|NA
CASSWGPNQPQHF
TGCGCCAGCAGCTGGGGACCAAATCAGCCCCAGCATTTT
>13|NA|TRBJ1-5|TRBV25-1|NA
CASSDLSNQPQHF
TGTGCCAGCAGTGACTTGTCAAATCAGCCCCAGCATTTT
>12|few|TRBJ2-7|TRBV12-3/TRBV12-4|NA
CASSLGSSQQYF
TGTGCCAGCAGTTTAGGGTCTTCCCAGCAGTACTTC
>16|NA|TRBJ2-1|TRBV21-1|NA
CASSDSGTGLYNEQFF
TGTGCCAGCTCCGACTCCGGGACAGGACTCTACAATGAGCAGTTCTTC
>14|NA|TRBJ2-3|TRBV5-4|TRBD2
CASSSGGSTDTQYF
TGTGCCAGCAGTAGCGGGGGAAGCACAGATACGCAGTATTTT
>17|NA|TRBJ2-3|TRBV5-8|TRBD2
CASSLVGLAGGTDTQYF
TGTGCCAGCAGCTTGGTGGGACTAGCGGGGGGAACAGATACGCAGTATTTT
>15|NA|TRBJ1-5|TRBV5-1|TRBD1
CASSTTGTGGQPQHF
TGCGCCAGCAGCACGACCGGGACAGGGGGTCAGCCCCAGCATTTT
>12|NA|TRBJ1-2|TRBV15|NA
CATSEEYYGYTF
TGTGCCACCAGCGAAGAGTACTATGGCTACACCTTC
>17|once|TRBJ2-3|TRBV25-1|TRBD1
CASSPFGDRGWADTQYF
TGTGCCAGCAGCCCATTTGGGGACAGGGGGTGGGCAGATACGCAGTATTTT
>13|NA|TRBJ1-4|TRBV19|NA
CATRPQGGEKLFF
TGTGCCACCCGACCCCAGGGTGGTGAAAAACTGTTTTTT
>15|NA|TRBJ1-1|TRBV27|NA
CASSLSGQGITEAFF
TGTGCCAGCAGTTTATCAGGCCAGGGAATCACTGAAGCTTTCTTT
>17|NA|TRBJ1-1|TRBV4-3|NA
CASSQDRTTVMNTEAFF
TGCGCCAGCAGCCAAGATCGTACGACTGTCATGAACACTGAAGCTTTCTTT
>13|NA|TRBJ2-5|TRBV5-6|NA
CASSLDFGETQYF
TGTGCCAGCAGCTTGGACTTTGGGGAGACCCAGTACTTC
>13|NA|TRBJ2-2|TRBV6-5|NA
CASIKSGTGELFF
TGTGCCAGCATTAAGTCGGGCACCGGGGAGCTGTTTTTT
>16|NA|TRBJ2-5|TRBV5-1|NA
CASSREGWDTQETQYF
TGCGCCAGCAGCAGGGAGGGGTGGGACACCCAAGAGACCCAGTACTTC
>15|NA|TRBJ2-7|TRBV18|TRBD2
CASSPTSGGGYEQYF
TGTGCCAGCTCACCTACTAGCGGGGGGGGCTACGAGCAGTACTTC
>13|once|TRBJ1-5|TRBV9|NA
CASSREDNQPQHF
TGTGCCAGTAGCAGAGAGGACAATCAGCCCCAGCATTTT
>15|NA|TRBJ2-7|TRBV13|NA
CASSATTETGYEQYF
TGTGCCAGCAGCGCCACCACAGAAACAGGGTACGAGCAGTACTTC
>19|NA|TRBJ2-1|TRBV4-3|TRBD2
CASSQATLVPGGPGNEQFF
TGCGCCAGCAGCCAAGCTACCCTTGTTCCGGGGGGGCCTGGCAATGAGCAGTTCTTC
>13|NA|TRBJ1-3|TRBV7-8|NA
CASSLAGGNTIYF
TGTGCCAGCAGCTTAGCCGGGGGGAACACCATATATTTT
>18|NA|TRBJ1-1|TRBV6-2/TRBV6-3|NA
CASSYPIGRPGVNTEAFF
TGTGCCAGCAGTTACCCCATAGGAAGGCCCGGGGTGAACACTGAAGCTTTCTTT
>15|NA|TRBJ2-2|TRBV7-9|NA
CASSLAGANTGELFF
TGTGCCAGCAGCTTAGCGGGGGCTAACACCGGGGAGCTGTTTTTT
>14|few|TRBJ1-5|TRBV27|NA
CASSGGSGYQPQHF
TGTGCCAGCAGTGGGGGTTCGGGTTATCAGCCCCAGCATTTT
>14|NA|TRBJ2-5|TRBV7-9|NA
CASTRAGPLETQYF
TGTGCCAGCACCCGGGCAGGGCCGCTGGAGACCCAGTACTTC
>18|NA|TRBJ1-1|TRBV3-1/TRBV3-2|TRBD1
CASSQVFRGQGSNTEAFF
TGTGCCAGCAGCCAAGTTTTTAGGGGACAGGGGTCGAACACTGAAGCTTTCTTT
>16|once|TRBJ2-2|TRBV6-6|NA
CASSYYDRTPGGELFF
TGTGCCAGCAGTTACTACGACAGGACCCCAGGTGGGGAGCTGTTTTTT
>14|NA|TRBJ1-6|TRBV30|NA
CAGTAGLPNSPLHF
TGTGCCGGTACAGCCGGGCTCCCGAATTCACCCCTCCACTTT
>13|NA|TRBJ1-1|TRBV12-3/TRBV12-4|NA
CASSLGGLTEAFF
TGTGCCAGCAGTTTGGGAGGGCTGACTGAAGCTTTCTTT